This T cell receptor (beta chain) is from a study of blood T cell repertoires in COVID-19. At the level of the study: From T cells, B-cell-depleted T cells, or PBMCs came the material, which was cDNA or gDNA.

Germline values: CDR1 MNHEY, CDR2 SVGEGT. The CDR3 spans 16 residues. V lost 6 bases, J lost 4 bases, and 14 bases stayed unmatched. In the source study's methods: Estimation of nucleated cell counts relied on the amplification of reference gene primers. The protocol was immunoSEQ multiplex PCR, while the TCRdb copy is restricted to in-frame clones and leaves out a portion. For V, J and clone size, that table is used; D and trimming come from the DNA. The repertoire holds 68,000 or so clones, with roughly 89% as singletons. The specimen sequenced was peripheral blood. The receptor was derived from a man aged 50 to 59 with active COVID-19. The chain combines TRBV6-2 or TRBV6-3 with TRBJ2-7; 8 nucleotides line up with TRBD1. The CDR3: CASSPKTGGIGYEQYF. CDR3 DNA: TGTGCCAGCAGCCCTAAAACAGGGGGGATAGGTTACGAGCAGTACTTC.